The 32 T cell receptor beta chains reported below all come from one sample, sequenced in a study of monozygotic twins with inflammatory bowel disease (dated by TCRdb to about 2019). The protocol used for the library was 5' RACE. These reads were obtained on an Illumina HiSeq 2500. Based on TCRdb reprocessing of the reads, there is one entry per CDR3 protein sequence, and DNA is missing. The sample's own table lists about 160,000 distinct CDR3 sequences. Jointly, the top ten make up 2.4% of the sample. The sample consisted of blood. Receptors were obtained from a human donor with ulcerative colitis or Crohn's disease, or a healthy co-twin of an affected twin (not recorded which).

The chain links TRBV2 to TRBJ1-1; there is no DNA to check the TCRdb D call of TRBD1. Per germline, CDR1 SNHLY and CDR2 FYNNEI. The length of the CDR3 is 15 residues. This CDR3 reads CASSVEGRGNTEAFF.

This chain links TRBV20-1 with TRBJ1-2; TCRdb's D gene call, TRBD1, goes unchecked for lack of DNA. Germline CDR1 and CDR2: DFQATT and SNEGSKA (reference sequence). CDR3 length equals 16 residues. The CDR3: CSARAGDSWANYGYTF.

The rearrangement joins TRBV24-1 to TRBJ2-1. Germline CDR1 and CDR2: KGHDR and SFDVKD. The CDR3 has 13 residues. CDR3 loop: CATSDLTTNEQFF.

This CDR3 reads CASSLGAPLATPYNEQFF. V usage is TRBV27 and J usage is TRBJ2-1; TCRdb lists TRBD1, though no DNA is available to test this call. This CDR3 contains 18 residues. The germline V gene has CDR1 MNHEY and CDR2 SMNVEV (reference sequence).

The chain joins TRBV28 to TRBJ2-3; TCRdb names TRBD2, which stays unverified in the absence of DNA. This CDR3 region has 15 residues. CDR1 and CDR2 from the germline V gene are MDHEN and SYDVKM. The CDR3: CASSLSGGTSDTQYF.

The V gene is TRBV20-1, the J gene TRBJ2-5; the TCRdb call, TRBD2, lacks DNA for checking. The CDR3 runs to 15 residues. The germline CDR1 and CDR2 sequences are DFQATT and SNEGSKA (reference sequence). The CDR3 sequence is CSARDASRSQETQYF.

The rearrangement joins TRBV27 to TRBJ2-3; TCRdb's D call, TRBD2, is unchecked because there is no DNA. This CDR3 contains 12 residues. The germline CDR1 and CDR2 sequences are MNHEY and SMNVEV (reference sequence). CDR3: CASGGGEDTQYF.

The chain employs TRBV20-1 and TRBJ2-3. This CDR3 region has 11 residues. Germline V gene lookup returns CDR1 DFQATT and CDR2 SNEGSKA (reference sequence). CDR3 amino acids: CSAARVDTQYF.

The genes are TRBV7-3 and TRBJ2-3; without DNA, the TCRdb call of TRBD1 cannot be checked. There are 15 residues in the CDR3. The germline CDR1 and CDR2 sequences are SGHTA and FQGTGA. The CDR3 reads CASTLAGGSTDTQYF.

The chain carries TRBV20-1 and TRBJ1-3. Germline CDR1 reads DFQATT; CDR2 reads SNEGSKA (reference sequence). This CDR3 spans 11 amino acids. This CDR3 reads CSARTGNTIYF.

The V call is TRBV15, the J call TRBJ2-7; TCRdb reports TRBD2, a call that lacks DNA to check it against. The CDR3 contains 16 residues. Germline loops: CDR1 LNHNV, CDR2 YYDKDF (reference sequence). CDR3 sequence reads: CATSRPSVGRVDEQYF.

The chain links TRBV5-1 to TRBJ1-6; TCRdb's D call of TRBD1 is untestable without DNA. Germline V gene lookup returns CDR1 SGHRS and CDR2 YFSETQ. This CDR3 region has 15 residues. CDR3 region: CASSDRDSYNSPLHF.

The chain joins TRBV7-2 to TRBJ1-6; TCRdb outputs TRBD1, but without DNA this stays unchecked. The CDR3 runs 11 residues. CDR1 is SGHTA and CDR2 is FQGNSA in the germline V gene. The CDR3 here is CASGHGGPLHF.

The CDR3 sequence is CATSSGDRGFGEQFF. The chain links TRBV15 to TRBJ2-1; TCRdb names TRBD1, which stays unverified in the absence of DNA. CDR1 and CDR2 (germline): LNHNV, YYDKDF (reference sequence). This CDR3 is built from 15 residues.

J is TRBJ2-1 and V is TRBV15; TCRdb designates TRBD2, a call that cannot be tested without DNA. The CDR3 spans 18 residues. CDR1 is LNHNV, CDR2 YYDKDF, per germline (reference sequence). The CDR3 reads CATSRARGGVGVSNEQFF.

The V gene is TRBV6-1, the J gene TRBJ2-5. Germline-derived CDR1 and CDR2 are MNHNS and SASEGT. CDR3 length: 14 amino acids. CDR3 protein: CASSEGWYQETQYF.

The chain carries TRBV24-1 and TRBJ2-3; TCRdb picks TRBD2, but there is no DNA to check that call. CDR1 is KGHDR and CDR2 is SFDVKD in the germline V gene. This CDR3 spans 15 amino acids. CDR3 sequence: CATSATSGGGDTQYF.

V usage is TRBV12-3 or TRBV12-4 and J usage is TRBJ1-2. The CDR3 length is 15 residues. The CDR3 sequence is CASSPRGPAGYGYTF.

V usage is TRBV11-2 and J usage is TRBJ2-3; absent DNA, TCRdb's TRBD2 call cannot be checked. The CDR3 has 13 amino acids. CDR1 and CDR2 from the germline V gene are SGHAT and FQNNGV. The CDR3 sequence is CASSLGLPDTQYF.

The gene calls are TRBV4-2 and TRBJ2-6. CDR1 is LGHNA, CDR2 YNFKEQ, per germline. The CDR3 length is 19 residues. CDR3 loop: CASSQVGLASFSGANVLTF.

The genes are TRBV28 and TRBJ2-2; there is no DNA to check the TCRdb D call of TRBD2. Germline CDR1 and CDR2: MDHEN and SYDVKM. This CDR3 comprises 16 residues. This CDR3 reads CASSPRLAAITGELFF.

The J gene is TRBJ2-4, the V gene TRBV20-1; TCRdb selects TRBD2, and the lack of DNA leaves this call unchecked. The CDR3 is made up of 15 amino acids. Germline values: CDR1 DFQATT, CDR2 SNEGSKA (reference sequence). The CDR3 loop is CSARDQALGQNIQYF.

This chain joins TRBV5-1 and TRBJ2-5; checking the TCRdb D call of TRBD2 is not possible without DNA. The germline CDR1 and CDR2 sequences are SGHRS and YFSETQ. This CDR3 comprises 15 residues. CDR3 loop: CASNRDYGGEETQYF.

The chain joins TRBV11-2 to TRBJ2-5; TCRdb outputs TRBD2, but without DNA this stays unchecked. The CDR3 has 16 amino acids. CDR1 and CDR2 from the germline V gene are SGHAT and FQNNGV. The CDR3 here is CASSLNRFGPQETQYF.

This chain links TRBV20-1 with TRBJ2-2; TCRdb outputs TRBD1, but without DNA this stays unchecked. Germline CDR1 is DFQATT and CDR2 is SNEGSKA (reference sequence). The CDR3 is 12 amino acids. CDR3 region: CSAIQGAGELFF.

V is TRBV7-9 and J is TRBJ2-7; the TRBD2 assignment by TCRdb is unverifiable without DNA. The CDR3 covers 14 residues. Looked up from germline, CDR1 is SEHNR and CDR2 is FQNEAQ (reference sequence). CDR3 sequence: CASNLGGFGNEQYF.

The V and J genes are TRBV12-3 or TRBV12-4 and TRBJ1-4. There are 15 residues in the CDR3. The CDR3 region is CASSPGDSGYEKLFF.

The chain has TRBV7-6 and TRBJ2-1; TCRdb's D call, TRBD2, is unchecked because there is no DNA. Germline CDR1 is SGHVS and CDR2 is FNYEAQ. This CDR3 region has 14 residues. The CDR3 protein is CASSPAAGWNEQFF. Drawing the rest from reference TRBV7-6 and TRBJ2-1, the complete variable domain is GAGVSQSPRYKVTKRGQDVALRCDPISGHVSLYWYRQALGQGPEFLTYFNYEAQQDKSGLPNDRFSAERPEGSISTLTIQRTEQRDSAMYRCASSPAAGWNEQFFGPGTRLTVL.

The CDR3 region is CASSGGTWESNQPQHF. The chain couples TRBV9 to TRBJ1-5; without DNA, the TCRdb call of TRBD1 cannot be checked. CDR1 and CDR2 from the germline V gene are SGDLS and YYNGEE. The CDR3 extends over 16 amino acids.

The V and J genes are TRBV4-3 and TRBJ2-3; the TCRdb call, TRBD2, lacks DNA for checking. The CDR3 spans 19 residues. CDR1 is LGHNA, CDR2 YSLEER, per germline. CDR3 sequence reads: CASSHVGTSGSMSTDTQYF.

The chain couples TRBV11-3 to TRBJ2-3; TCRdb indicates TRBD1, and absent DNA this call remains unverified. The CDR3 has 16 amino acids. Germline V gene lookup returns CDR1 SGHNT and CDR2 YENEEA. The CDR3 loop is CASSHGDRVLEDTQYF.

CDR3 residues: CASRSYTGTGSYEQYF. The chain links TRBV5-4 to TRBJ2-7; TCRdb outputs TRBD1, but without DNA this stays unchecked. The CDR3 runs to 16 residues. Looked up from germline, CDR1 is SGHNT and CDR2 is YYREEE (reference sequence). Full variable domain (rest looked up from reference TRBV5-4 and TRBJ2-7): ETGVTQSPTHLIKTRGQQVTLRCSSQSGHNTVSWYQQALGQGPQFIFQYYREEENGRGNFPPRFSGLQFPNYSSELNVNALELDDSALYLCASRSYTGTGSYEQYFGPGTRLTVT.